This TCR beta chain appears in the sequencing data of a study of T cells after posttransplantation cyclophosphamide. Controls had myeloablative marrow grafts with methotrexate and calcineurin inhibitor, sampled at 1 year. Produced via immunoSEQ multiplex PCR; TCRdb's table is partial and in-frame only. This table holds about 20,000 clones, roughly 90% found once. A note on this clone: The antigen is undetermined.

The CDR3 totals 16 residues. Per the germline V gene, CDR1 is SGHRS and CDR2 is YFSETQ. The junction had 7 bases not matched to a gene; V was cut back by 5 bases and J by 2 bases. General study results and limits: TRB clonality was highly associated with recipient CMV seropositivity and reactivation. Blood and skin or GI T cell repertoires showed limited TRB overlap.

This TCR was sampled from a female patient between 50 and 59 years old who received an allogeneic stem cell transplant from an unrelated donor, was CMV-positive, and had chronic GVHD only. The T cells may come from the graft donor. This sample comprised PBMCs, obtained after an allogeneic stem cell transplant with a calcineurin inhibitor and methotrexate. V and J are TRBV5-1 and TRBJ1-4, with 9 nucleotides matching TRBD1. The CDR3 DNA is TGCGCCAGCAGAGAAGGGACAGGGACTACTAATGAAAAACTGTTTTTT. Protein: CASREGTGTTNEKLFF.